The rows below give T cell receptor beta chains drawn from one sample of a study of blood T cell repertoires in COVID-19. Clones were sequenced by immunoSEQ multiplex PCR, and TCRdb holds only the in-frame ones, with some missing. The sample lists approximately 250,000 clones, roughly 86% occurring once. The sample taken for sequencing was peripheral blood. The receptors here all came from a man between 18 and 29 years old with active or convalescent COVID-19. Both conserved end residues are part of each CDR3. D genes are given only for firm matches. Size is omitted from some rows. Given values are once, few, many or a class for expanded clones.

V gene	D gene	clone size	J gene	CDR3 protein	CDR3 DNA
TRBV28	.	few	TRBJ1-2	CASSFHDYGYTF	TGTGCCAGCAGTTTTCATGACTATGGCTACACCTTC
TRBV11-2	.	many	TRBJ2-2	CASGGLSTGELFF	TGTGCCAGCGGGGGGTTGTCTACCGGGGAGCTGTTTTTT
TRBV28	TRBD1	.	TRBJ2-3	CASSTLTGGPDTQYF	TGTGCCAGCAGCACCCTTACAGGGGGGCCAGATACGCAGTATTTT
TRBV27	TRBD2	.	TRBJ2-3	CASSLLTSGGADTQYF	TGTGCCAGCAGTTTACTGACTAGCGGGGGGGCTGATACGCAGTATTTT
TRBV10-3	TRBD2	.	TRBJ2-1	CAISESLAGGYNEQFF	TGTGCCATCAGTGAGTCGCTAGCGGGAGGTTACAATGAGCAGTTCTTC
TRBV28	.	.	TRBJ1-3	CASSTGTLSGNTIYF	TGTGCCAGCAGCACAGGGACCCTCTCTGGAAACACCATATATTTT
TRBV6-6	.	.	TRBJ1-6	CASSLEDYSPLHF	TGTGCCAGCAGTTTAGAAGACTATTCACCCCTCCACTTT
TRBV24-1	TRBD2	.	TRBJ2-2	CATSDRRTSSTGELFF	TGTGCCACCAGTGACCGACGGACTAGCAGCACCGGGGAGCTGTTTTTT
TRBV29-1	TRBD1	.	TRBJ2-7	CSAGQGANEQYF	TGCAGCGCAGGACAGGGGGCGAACGAGCAGTACTTC
TRBV24-1	.	.	TRBJ2-7	CATSDLGRNEQYF	TGTGCCACCAGTGATTTAGGCAGGAACGAGCAGTACTTC
TRBV9	.	few	TRBJ2-5	CASSVGGKGTQYF	TGTGCCAGCAGCGTTGGAGGGAAGGGGACCCAGTACTTC
TRBV6-5	.	.	TRBJ2-3	CASSYSTSEGTDTQYF	TGTGCCAGCAGTTACTCGACATCGGAAGGCACAGATACGCAGTATTTT
TRBV6-1	.	.	TRBJ2-3	CASSDAGRTDTQYF	TGTGCCAGCAGTGACGCAGGGCGCACAGATACGCAGTATTTT
TRBV2	.	.	TRBJ2-2	CASSVMSTATTGELFF	TGTGCCAGCAGTGTTATGAGTACAGCTACCACCGGGGAGCTGTTTTTT
TRBV7-6	TRBD2	.	TRBJ2-3	CASSLSGNTDTQYF	TGTGCCAGCAGCCTTAGCGGGAACACAGATACGCAGTATTTT
TRBV9	.	.	TRBJ2-1	CASSPRGGSSYNEQFF	TGTGCCAGCAGCCCGAGGGGGGGAAGCTCCTACAATGAGCAGTTCTTC
TRBV6-5	.	.	TRBJ1-2	CASSREQYSNYGYTF	TGTGCCAGCAGCAGGGAACAGTACTCGAACTATGGCTACACCTTC
TRBV30	.	.	TRBJ1-6	CAWRLQSHSPLHF	TGTGCCTGGAGGCTACAGTCACATTCACCCCTCCACTTT
TRBV9	.	.	TRBJ2-5	CASSPRGSGTRTQYF	TGTGCCAGCAGCCCCCGGGGTAGCGGAACCCGGACCCAGTACTTC
TRBV7-9	.	.	TRBJ2-5	CASSLHRSPETQYF	TGTGCCAGCAGCCTCCACAGATCACCAGAGACCCAGTACTTC
TRBV18	.	few	TRBJ1-1	CASSPPTARMNTEAFF	TGTGCCAGCTCACCACCGACTGCCCGCATGAACACTGAAGCTTTCTTT
TRBV10-2	TRBD1	.	TRBJ1-1	CASSGAGQGYEAFF	TGCGCCAGCAGTGGGGCGGGACAGGGGTATGAAGCTTTCTTT
TRBV6-5	.	.	TRBJ1-6	CASSYRGTRVSPLHF	TGTGCCAGCAGTTATCGCGGGACGCGCGTTTCACCCCTCCACTTT
TRBV19	TRBD1	.	TRBJ2-5	CASSSGTGGRETQYF	TGTGCCAGTAGTTCCGGGACAGGGGGACGAGAGACCCAGTACTTC
TRBV25-1	TRBD2	few	TRBJ2-3	CASILAGTDTQYF	TGTGCCAGCATCCTAGCGGGCACAGATACGCAGTATTTT
TRBV7-9	.	few	TRBJ1-2	CASSLYRSGRNYGYTF	TGTGCCAGCAGCTTATACCGAAGTGGCAGGAACTATGGCTACACCTTC
TRBV10-2	TRBD2	.	TRBJ2-1	CASRDLAGGPSPLNNEQFF	TGCGCCAGCAGGGATTTAGCGGGAGGGCCTAGCCCATTAAACAATGAGCAGTTCTTC
TRBV7-9	.	few	TRBJ2-7	CASSSGGGNEQYF	TGTGCCAGCAGCAGTGGAGGGGGCAACGAGCAGTACTTC
TRBV28	TRBD2	once	TRBJ2-5	CASRDGGTKETQYF	TGTGCCAGCAGAGACGGGGGGACCAAAGAGACCCAGTACTTC
TRBV12-3/TRBV12-4	TRBD1	.	TRBJ2-7	CASRGQSSYEQYF	TGTGCCAGCAGGGGACAGTCCTCCTACGAGCAGTACTTC
TRBV9	.	.	TRBJ1-6	CARRVGGGKGNSPLHF	TGCGCCCGCCGCGTAGGGGGGGGGAAAGGTAATTCACCCCTCCACTTT
TRBV11-2	.	.	TRBJ1-6	CASSLVGGNNSPLHF	TGTGCCAGCAGCTTAGTGGGGGGAAATAATTCACCCCTCCACTTT
TRBV15	TRBD1	.	TRBJ1-3	CATSRDTGAGNTIYF	TGTGCCACCAGCAGAGATACAGGGGCAGGAAACACCATATATTTT
TRBV9	.	.	TRBJ1-3	CASSVGTVGNTIYF	TGTGCCAGCAGCGTAGGTACGGTGGGAAACACCATATATTTT
TRBV9	.	.	TRBJ1-6	CASSDRDYNSPLHF	TGTGCCAGCAGCGACAGGGACTATAATTCACCCCTCCACTTT
TRBV28	.	.	TRBJ1-4	CASSSGQPGNEKLFF	TGTGCCAGCAGTTCTGGGCAACCTGGTAATGAAAAACTGTTTTTT
TRBV5-5	.	.	TRBJ2-2	CASSLGQYTGELFF	TGTGCCAGCAGCTTGGGACAGTACACCGGGGAGCTGTTTTTT
TRBV18	TRBD2	.	TRBJ2-7	CASSPQDLAGGSYEQYF	TGTGCCAGCTCACCACAAGATTTAGCGGGAGGGAGCTACGAGCAGTACTTC
TRBV9	.	.	TRBJ1-5	CASSVGAYQPQHF	TGTGCCAGCAGCGTAGGGGCTTACCAGCCCCAGCATTTT
TRBV28	.	.	TRBJ1-5	CASSLLRRENQPQHF	TGTGCCAGCAGTCTCCTTAGGAGGGAGAATCAGCCCCAGCATTTT
TRBV5-1	TRBD1	.	TRBJ1-6	CASSLSGQKNSPLHF	TGCGCCAGCAGTCTCTCGGGACAGAAGAATTCACCCCTCCACTTT